These T cell receptor beta chains were read from a single sample in a study of Ad26.COV2.S vaccination and SARS-CoV-2 variants. The protocol was immunoSEQ multiplex PCR, while the TCRdb copy is restricted to in-frame clones and leaves out a portion. The sample holds 300,000 to 400,000 clones, around 83% seen once. The sample here was peripheral blood, taken in a trial of Ad26.COV2.S vaccine versus placebo. Receptor source: a person between 18 and 65 years old who received the Ad26.COV2.S COVID-19 vaccine or a placebo. CDR3s include the opening cysteine and the closing phenylalanine or tryptophan. Fields, in order: J gene, V gene, clone size, D gene, CDR3 DNA, CDR3 protein. A D gene is named only where the DNA matches it firmly. Size is omitted from some rows. Given values are once, few, many or a class for expanded clones.

TRBJ2-6 TRBV7-2 - - TGTGCCAGCAGCTTAGGGCAGGGGGGGCCTGGGGCCAACGTCCTGACTTTC CASSLGQGGPGANVLTF
TRBJ2-1 TRBV5-1 - - TGCGCCAGCAGCTTGGGGGCTAGCTCCTACAATGAGCAGTTCTTC CASSLGASSYNEQFF
TRBJ1-5 TRBV20-1 - - TGCAGTGCTAGTTTCCTCGGGGGGGATAGCAATCAGCCCCAGCATTTT CSASFLGGDSNQPQHF
TRBJ2-1 TRBV7-2 - - TGTGCCAGCAGCCTAGCCACTAGTGGCGAGCAGTTCTTC CASSLATSGEQFF
TRBJ2-1 TRBV5-6 - TRBD2 TGTGCCAGCAGCCCCCTCCGAGCGGGAAGATACAATGAGCAGTTCTTC CASSPLRAGRYNEQFF
TRBJ1-2 TRBV5-1 few - TGCGCCAGCAGCACAGGGATCCGGGGCTACACCTTC CASSTGIRGYTF
TRBJ1-2 TRBV6-5 - TRBD1 TGTGCCATTAGGGACAGGGGCCTTGAGGGCTACACCTTC CAIRDRGLEGYTF
TRBJ1-2 TRBV7-9 few - TGTGCCAGCAGCGATGGGACTTTCTATGGCTACACCTTC CASSDGTFYGYTF
TRBJ1-4 TRBV30 - - TGTGCCTGGAGTGACTGGGGAGAAAAACTGTTTTTT CAWSDWGEKLFF
TRBJ2-7 TRBV18 few TRBD1 TGTGCCAGCTCACCATCATTAGGCCGGGACAGGGCCTATGAGCAGTACTTC CASSPSLGRDRAYEQYF
TRBJ2-5 TRBV24-1 - - TGTGCCACCAGTGCCGGGGCCAGGGGAGGAGAGACCCAGTACTTC CATSAGARGGETQYF
TRBJ2-2 TRBV7-2 - - TGTGCCAGCAGCTCCCGGCTAGTTGCGAGTACCGGGGAGCTGTTTTTT CASSSRLVASTGELFF
TRBJ1-5 TRBV6-2/TRBV6-3 - - TGTGCCAGCAGTTACTCGTACGGTATTGGCAGGTTCAATCAGCCCCAGCATTTT CASSYSYGIGRFNQPQHF
TRBJ1-4 TRBV4-1 few TRBD1 TGCGCCAGCAGATTACAGGGGGAAACCGAAAAACTGTTTTTT CASRLQGETEKLFF
TRBJ1-1 TRBV18 - TRBD1 TGTGCCAGCTCACCAGCGACAGGGTGGTCGACTGAAGCTTTCTTT CASSPATGWSTEAFF
TRBJ2-7 TRBV9 once - TGTGCCAGCAGCGTAGCAGGGTCCGAGCAGTACTTC CASSVAGSEQYF
TRBJ2-4 TRBV7-2 once - TGTGCCAGCAGCCCCACCCTAGCCAAAAACATTCAGTACTTC CASSPTLAKNIQYF
TRBJ1-6 TRBV11-2 once - TGTGCCAGCAGCTTGTTAGGGCAGCGGGCCTATAATTCACCCCTCCACTTT CASSLLGQRAYNSPLHF
TRBJ1-1 TRBV7-9 - - TGTGCCAGCAGCTTTACAGGGATGTATGCTTCTGAAGCTTTCTTT CASSFTGMYASEAFF
TRBJ2-7 TRBV11-2 - TRBD2 TGTGCCAGCAGCGGAGGCCCTATAAGGACTAGCGGGTCCTACGAGCAGTACTTC CASSGGPIRTSGSYEQYF
TRBJ2-5 TRBV2 - - TGTGCCAGCAGTACAGGGCGGCGGGAGACCCAGTACTTC CASSTGRRETQYF
TRBJ1-4 TRBV14 - - TGTGCCAGCAGCCAAACACGGCTGTGGCCCAAACTTGACACTAATGAAAAACTGTTTTTT CASSQTRLWPKLDTNEKLFF